Shown below are 21 T cell receptor beta chains from a single sample sequenced in a study of blood T cell repertoires in COVID-19. TCRdb keeps only in-frame clones here, not all; method: immunoSEQ multiplex PCR. The table records roughly 500,000 clones, 75% to 90% of them present only once. Material for sequencing was peripheral blood. The receptors were sampled from a man in his late teens or twenties with COVID-19, enrolled during active disease.

This chain links TRBV18 with TRBJ2-1; the match to TRBD2 covers 15 bases. Looked up from germline, CDR1 is KGHSH and CDR2 is LQKENI. V was clipped by 0 bases and J by 6 bases; unmatched bases: 3. The CDR3 runs to 17 residues. The CDR3 DNA sequence: TGTGCCAGCTCACCACCGGGACTAGCGGGGGGCATCAATGAGCAGTTCTTC. Its translation is CASSPPGLAGGINEQFF.

The rearrangement links TRBV14 to TRBJ1-6, with D possibly TRBD1 on 5 matching bases. V was pared by 1 base and J by 10 bases, with 17 bases between. Germline V gives CDR1 SGHDN, CDR2 FVKESK. The CDR3 spans 16 residues. CDR3 DNA sequence: TGTGCCAGCAGCCAAGGGGGCAGCAAAAAGGGGTCACCCCTCCACTTT. Its protein is CASSQGGSKKGSPLHF. The variable domain in full, with the rest retrieved from reference TRBV14 and TRBJ1-6, is EAGVTQFPSHSVIEKGQTVTLRCDPISGHDNLYWYRRVMGKEIKFLLHFVKESKQDESGMPNNRFLAERTGGTYSTLKVQPAELEDSGVYFCASSQGGSKKGSPLHFGNGTRLTVT.

The chain has TRBV19 and TRBJ2-1, with 13 bases identical to TRBD2. V trimming: 2 bases; J trimming: 13 bases; junction bases outside the gene matches: 11. Germline V lookup: CDR1 LNHDA, CDR2 SQIVND (reference sequence). The CDR3 covers 16 residues. Here the CDR3 DNA reads TGTGCCAGTAGTATACCCGGCCTGGGACTAGCGGGATTTCAGTTCTTC. Its protein is CASSIPGLGLAGFQFF.

V gene TRBV4-1 combines with J gene TRBJ2-7; 12 nucleotides match TRBD2. After removal of 1 base from V and 1 base from J, the junction contained 2 bases not matched to a gene. CDR3 length: 16 amino acids. Germline V gene sequence: CDR1 MGHRA, CDR2 YSYEKL. The CDR3 spells CASSQGLAGVSYEQYF. CDR3 DNA sequence: TGCGCCAGCAGCCAAGGACTAGCGGGGGTGTCCTACGAGCAGTACTTC.

This clone was picked up one time. The chain employs TRBV4-1 and TRBJ2-7; tentative D call: TRBD2 (5 bases). With 0 bases removed from V and 7 bases from J, the gap between germline ends came to 13 bases. The CDR3 runs 14 residues. In germline, CDR1 is MGHRA, CDR2 YSYEKL. CDR3 sequence (DNA): TGCGCCAGCAGCCAAGATGCAGGCTCGGGGGAGCAGTACTTC. This codes for CASSQDAGSGEQYF.

The V and J genes are TRBV30 and TRBJ1-5; 8 bases are shared with TRBD1. The CDR3 spans 15 residues. Trimming removed 1 base from V and 0 bases from J; junction bases left unmatched: 2. Germline CDR1 reads GTSNPN; CDR2 reads SVGIG (reference sequence). CDR3 DNA: TGTGCCTGGAGTGGGACAGGGCTTAGCAATCAGCCCCAGCATTTT. Its translation: CAWSGTGLSNQPQHF.

This sequence joins TRBV29-1 and TRBJ2-7, with 10 bases lining up with TRBD2. Looked up from germline, CDR1 is SQVTM and CDR2 is ANQGSEA. The length of the CDR3 is 17 residues. V dropped 0 bases and J dropped 3; count of bases not matched to a gene: 11. The CDR3 loop is CSVEDTAASGSIYEQYF. CDR3 nucleotides: TGCAGCGTTGAAGATACAGCGGCTAGCGGGAGTATCTACGAGCAGTACTTC.

This chain uses TRBV7-9 with TRBJ1-1; D is possibly TRBD1 (5 bases). Trimming shortened V by 6 bases and J by 6 bases, and 14 bases separated the two germline ends. The germline V gene encodes CDR1 SEHNR and CDR2 FQNEAQ (reference sequence). CDR3 size: 13 residues. For the CDR3, the DNA is TGTGCCAGCAGATCCACAGGTGATCCTGAAGCTTTCTTT. It yields the protein CASRSTGDPEAFF. The full variable domain, completed using reference TRBV7-9 and TRBJ1-1, is DTGVSQNPRHKITKRGQNVTFRCDPISEHNRLYWYRQTLGQGPEFLTYFQNEAQLEKSRLLSDRFSAERPKGSFSTLEIQRTEQGDSAMYLCASRSTGDPEAFFGQGTRLTVV.

V usage is TRBV18 and J usage is TRBJ2-2; the D gene is possibly TRBD2 (5 bases). V lost 6 bases and J 5 bases, leaving 10 bases between the germline ends. This CDR3 region has 13 residues. Germline lookup yields CDR1 KGHSH and CDR2 LQKENI. The CDR3 DNA sequence: TGTGCCAGCTCCGAGGGCCGGACCGGGGAGCTGTTTTTT. It specifies CASSEGRTGELFF.

V usage is TRBV29-1 and J usage is TRBJ2-2; TRBD2 is a possible D gene (7 bases). The V end was cut by 2 bases, the J end by 9 bases, with 22 bases between. CDR3 length: 16 amino acids. CDR1 is SQVTM, CDR2 ANQGSEA, per germline. CDR3 nucleotides: TGCAGCGTTGAAAGGGAGGGGGGGGCTATACACCGGGAGCTGTTTTTT. It yields the protein CSVEREGGAIHRELFF.

The chain is built from TRBV30 and TRBJ2-3; no clear D gene. The germline gives CDR1 GTSNPN, CDR2 SVGIG (reference sequence). V lost 4 bases and J 3 bases, leaving 17 bases between the germline ends. This CDR3 has 15 amino acids. CDR3 amino acids: CAWNAGTLPTDTQYF. DNA for the CDR3: TGTGCCTGGAACGCCGGTACACTACCAACAGATACGCAGTATTTT.

The chain employs TRBV4-1 and TRBJ1-4; perhaps TRBD1 as D (6 bases). Trimming left V 0 bases short and J 7 bases short, with 9 bases between. Germline CDR1 is MGHRA and CDR2 is YSYEKL. This CDR3 spans 14 amino acids. As DNA, the CDR3 is TGCGCCAGCAGCCAAGACAGGGGTCGTGAAAAACTGTTTTTT. Translating it yields CASSQDRGREKLFF.

The rearrangement links TRBV2 to TRBJ1-6; a weak D match, TRBD1 (6 bases). V lost 5 bases, J lost 7 bases, and 15 bases lay in between. The CDR3 sequence is 15 residues long. CDR1 is SNHLY, CDR2 FYNNEI, per germline. The CDR3 DNA sequence: TGTGCCAGCAGTCTCCAGGGGCTGGGAAATTCACCCCTCCACTTT. This codes for CASSLQGLGNSPLHF.

The gene calls are TRBV30 and TRBJ2-1; 15 bases are a match to TRBD2. Per the germline V gene, CDR1 is GTSNPN and CDR2 is SVGIG (reference sequence). With 0 bases clipped from V and 6 bases from J, the junction kept 0 bases outside the gene matches. The length of the CDR3 is 15 residues. CDR3 in DNA: TGTGCCTGGAGTGTGGGACTAGCGGGAGGCAATGAGCAGTTCTTC. This sequence encodes CAWSVGLAGGNEQFF.

This clone was counted once. The chain employs TRBV5-1 and TRBJ2-1, with D possibly being TRBD1 (5 bases). Germline values: CDR1 SGHRS, CDR2 YFSETQ. The CDR3 covers 13 residues. Between the trimmed V and J ends, which lost 4 bases and 2 bases, there was a span of 7 bases. The CDR3 nucleotides read TGCGCCAGCAGCCCGGACACCTACAATGAGCAGTTCTTC. Encoded protein: CASSPDTYNEQFF.

V is TRBV5-4 and J is TRBJ2-1, with TRBD2 identical over 7 bases. The CDR3 totals 14 residues. Per the germline V gene, CDR1 is SGHNT and CDR2 is YYREEE (reference sequence). V gave up 2 bases and J gave up 5 bases; unmatched junction bases: 4. The chain's CDR3 is CASSLAGRDNEQFF. As DNA, the CDR3 is TGTGCCAGCAGCTTAGCGGGGAGGGACAATGAGCAGTTCTTC.

This clone was counted only a few times. The gene calls are TRBV28 and TRBJ2-7; D unresolved. V was shortened by 6 bases and J by 0 bases, with 3 bases between the two germline ends. CDR3 length equals 11 residues. Germline CDR1 is MDHEN and CDR2 is SYDVKM. The CDR3, as DNA: TGTGCCAGCAGGTACTCCTACGAGCAGTACTTC. Translation: CASRYSYEQYF.

This rearrangement joins TRBV5-4 to TRBJ2-1; D may be TRBD1 (6 bases). This CDR3 region has 13 residues. V was cut by 1 base and J by 8 bases, with 10 bases left in between. CDR1 and CDR2 (germline): SGHNT, YYREEE (reference sequence). The CDR3 here is CASSLSQGYEQFF. In DNA form, the CDR3 reads TGTGCCAGCAGCTTGTCACAGGGTTATGAGCAGTTCTTC.

The CDR3 nucleotides read TGTGCCAGCAGTAGGGACAGGGGCCTCTATGGCTACACCTTC. This codes for CASSRDRGLYGYTF. The rearrangement links TRBV6-5 to TRBJ1-2; 10 bases line up with TRBD1. J gave up 4 bases and V 5 bases, and 4 bases lay outside the gene matches. CDR3 length: 14 residues. The germline CDR1 and CDR2 sequences are MNHEY and SVGAGI.

V is TRBV11-3 and J is TRBJ1-2, with unresolved D. The CDR3 is 15 residues long. Trimming cost V 0 bases and J 6 bases, with 14 bases left between them. Looked up from germline, CDR1 is SGHNT and CDR2 is YENEEA. The CDR3 is CASSLDRKAIDGYTF. For the CDR3, the DNA is TGTGCCAGCAGCTTAGATCGCAAAGCAATCGATGGCTACACCTTC.

The chain combines TRBV25-1 with TRBJ1-4, with unresolved D. Per the germline V gene, CDR1 is MGHDK and CDR2 is SYGVNS. The CDR3 contains 11 residues. The germline V and J ends were trimmed by 6 bases and 5 bases, with 4 bases remaining between them. The CDR3, as DNA: TGTGCCAGCAGCCTAAATGAAAAACTGTTTTTT. Protein sequence: CASSLNEKLFF.